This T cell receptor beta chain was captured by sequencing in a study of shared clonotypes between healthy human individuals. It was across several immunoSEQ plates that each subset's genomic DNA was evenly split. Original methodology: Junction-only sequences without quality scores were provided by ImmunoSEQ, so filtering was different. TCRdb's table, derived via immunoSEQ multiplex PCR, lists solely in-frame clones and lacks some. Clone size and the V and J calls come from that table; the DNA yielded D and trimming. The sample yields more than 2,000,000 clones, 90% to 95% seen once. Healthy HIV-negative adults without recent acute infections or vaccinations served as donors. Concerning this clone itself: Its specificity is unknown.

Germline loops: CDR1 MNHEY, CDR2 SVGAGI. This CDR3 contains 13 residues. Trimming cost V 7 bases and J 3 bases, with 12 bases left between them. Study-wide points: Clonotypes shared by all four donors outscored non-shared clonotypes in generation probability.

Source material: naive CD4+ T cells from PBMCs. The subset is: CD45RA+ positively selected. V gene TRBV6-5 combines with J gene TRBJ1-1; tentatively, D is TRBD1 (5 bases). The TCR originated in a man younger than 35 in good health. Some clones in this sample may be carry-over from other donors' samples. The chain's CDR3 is CASTRWGDTEAFF. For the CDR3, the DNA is TGTGCCAGCACCCGGTGGGGGGACACTGAAGCTTTCTTT.